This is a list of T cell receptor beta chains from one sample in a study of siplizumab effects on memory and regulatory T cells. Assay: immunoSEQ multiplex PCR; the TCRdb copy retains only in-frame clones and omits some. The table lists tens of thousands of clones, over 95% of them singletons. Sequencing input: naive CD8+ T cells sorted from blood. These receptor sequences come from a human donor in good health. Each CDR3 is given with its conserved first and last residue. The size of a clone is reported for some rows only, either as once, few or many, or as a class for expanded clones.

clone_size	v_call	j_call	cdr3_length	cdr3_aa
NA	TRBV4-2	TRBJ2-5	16	CASSPKPGLLQETQYF
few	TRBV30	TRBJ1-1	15	CAWSVTGLLVTEAFF
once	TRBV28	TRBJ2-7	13	CASTIGQTYEQYF
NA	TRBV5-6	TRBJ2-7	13	CASRTFSSYEQYF
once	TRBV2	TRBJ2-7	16	CASSSWTSGRNYEQYF
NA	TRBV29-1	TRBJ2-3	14	CSVFGFASTDTQYF
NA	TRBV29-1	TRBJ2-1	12	CSVAVEGSEQFF
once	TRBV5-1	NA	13	CASSLAALSEQYF
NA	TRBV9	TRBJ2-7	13	CASSSPGAYEQYF
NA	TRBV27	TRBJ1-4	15	CASSLSGHRNEKLFF
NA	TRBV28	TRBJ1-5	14	CASTDIRLDQPQHF
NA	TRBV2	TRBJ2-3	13	CASQQGRTDTQYF
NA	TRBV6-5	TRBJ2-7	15	CASSSHGTGSYEQYF
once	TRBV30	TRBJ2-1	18	CAWSPDFSGGGPYNEQFF
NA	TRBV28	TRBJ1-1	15	CASSPRDRANTEAFF
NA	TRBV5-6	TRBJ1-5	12	CASTQQGQPQHF
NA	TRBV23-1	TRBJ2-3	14	CASGGGFGTDTQYF
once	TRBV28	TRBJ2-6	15	CASSSRGSGANVLTF
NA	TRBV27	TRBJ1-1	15	CASSLRLGLGTEAFF
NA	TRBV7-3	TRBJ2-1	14	CASSPGQGHNEQFF
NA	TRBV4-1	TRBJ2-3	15	CASSQARDGTDTQYF
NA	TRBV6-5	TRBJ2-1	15	CASSYGAGAYNEQFF
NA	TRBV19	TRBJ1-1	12	CATRVGVTEAFF
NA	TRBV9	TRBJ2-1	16	CASSVAGSGRYNEQFF
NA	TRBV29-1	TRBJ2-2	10	CSVYTGELFF
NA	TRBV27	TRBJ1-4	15	CASSLMGLSNEKLFF
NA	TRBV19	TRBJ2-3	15	CASATSGRFADTQYF